The rows below give T cell receptor beta chains drawn from one sample of a study of blood T cell repertoires in COVID-19. The assay was immunoSEQ multiplex PCR, and TCRdb's table has in-frame clones only and misses some. The sample carries 320,000 or so clones, approximately 88% recorded once. Sequencing used PBMCs or T cells enriched from blood (not recorded which). These receptors were obtained from a man aged 30 to 39 who had recovered from COVID-19. Both conserved end residues are part of each CDR3. Each record gives: D gene, J gene, V gene, clone size, CDR3 DNA, CDR3 protein. D genes are given only for firm matches. The size entry is marked missing in some rows and otherwise reads once, few, many or a size class.

D: -; J: TRBJ2-1; V: TRBV6-4; size: few; DNA: TGTGCCAGCAGTGGGTCTGGCGGGGGCCACAATGAGCAGTTCTTC; CDR3: CASSGSGGGHNEQFF
D: -; J: TRBJ1-2; V: TRBV4-1; size: -; DNA: TGCGCCAGCAGCCAAGAGGGCAGGGTTTCTAACTATGGCTACACCTTC; CDR3: CASSQEGRVSNYGYTF
D: TRBD2; J: TRBJ2-7; V: TRBV7-8; size: -; DNA: TGTGCCAGCAGTGATACTAGCGGGGGGTTCTACGAGCAGTACTTC; CDR3: CASSDTSGGFYEQYF
D: TRBD1; J: TRBJ1-2; V: TRBV5-1; size: -; DNA: TGCGCCAGCAGCCAGACAGGGAGTCAAGGCTATGGCTACACCTTC; CDR3: CASSQTGSQGYGYTF
D: -; J: TRBJ1-4; V: TRBV6-1; size: -; DNA: TGTGCCAGCAGTGAAGCCGGCAGGGGTAATGAAAAACTGTTTTTT; CDR3: CASSEAGRGNEKLFF
D: -; J: TRBJ2-7; V: TRBV28; size: -; DNA: TGTGCCAGCAGCCGCCGGGGATACGAGCAGTACTTC; CDR3: CASSRRGYEQYF
D: TRBD2; J: TRBJ2-2; V: TRBV2; size: few; DNA: TGTGCCAGCAGACCCACTAGCGGGGGCGGGGAGCTGTTTTTT; CDR3: CASRPTSGGGELFF
D: TRBD1; J: TRBJ1-4; V: TRBV4-1; size: -; DNA: TGCGCCAGCAGCCAAGATTATCCTCGGACAGGGGATACGGAAAAACTGTTTTTT; CDR3: CASSQDYPRTGDTEKLFF
D: -; J: TRBJ1-1; V: TRBV4-1; size: -; DNA: TGCGCCAGCAGCCCCAGGGTTAGCACTGAAGCTTTCTTT; CDR3: CASSPRVSTEAFF
D: -; J: TRBJ1-3; V: TRBV7-9; size: -; DNA: TGTGCCAGCAGCCTCTTCGGGAGCCTCTCTGGAAACACCATATATTTT; CDR3: CASSLFGSLSGNTIYF
D: -; J: TRBJ1-4; V: TRBV29-1; size: -; DNA: TGCAGCGTCCGTGGGGGCCTGGTGGGGGAGACTAATGAAAAACTGTTTTTT; CDR3: CSVRGGLVGETNEKLFF
D: -; J: TRBJ1-2; V: TRBV10-3; size: -; DNA: TGTGCCATCAGTGAGCGAGGGGGTCTCAATGGCTACACCTTC; CDR3: CAISERGGLNGYTF
D: -; J: TRBJ2-7; V: TRBV21-1; size: -; DNA: TGTGCCAGCAGGGGGCATGTTATAGAGCAGTACTTC; CDR3: CASRGHVIEQYF
D: TRBD1; J: TRBJ1-2; V: TRBV29-1; size: -; DNA: TGCAGCGTTGGGGACAGAAACTATGGCTACACCTTC; CDR3: CSVGDRNYGYTF
D: -; J: TRBJ2-2; V: TRBV1; size: -; DNA: TGCACCAGCAGTCGACTAGCGATGAACACCGGGGAGCTGTTTTTT; CDR3: CTSSRLAMNTGELFF
D: -; J: TRBJ1-1; V: TRBV2; size: -; DNA: TGTGCCAGCGGTGGCCACTTGAACACTGAAGCTTTCTTT; CDR3: CASGGHLNTEAFF
D: TRBD1; J: TRBJ1-6; V: TRBV14; size: once; DNA: TGTGCCAGCAGCCAAGGGGCAGGGGGAAGATTACCCCTCCACTTT; CDR3: CASSQGAGGRLPLHF
D: TRBD2; J: TRBJ2-3; V: TRBV19; size: -; DNA: TGTGCCAGTAGTATGCTCGGACTAGACAAATCAGATACGCAGTATTTT; CDR3: CASSMLGLDKSDTQYF
D: TRBD1; J: TRBJ1-2; V: TRBV6-5; size: -; DNA: TGTGCCAGCAGTTACTCTGAGGGGGCGGTTGGCTACACCTTC; CDR3: CASSYSEGAVGYTF
D: -; J: TRBJ2-1; V: TRBV14; size: -; DNA: TGTGCCAGCAGCTATAACTACAATGAGCAGTTCTTC; CDR3: CASSYNYNEQFF
D: -; J: TRBJ1-2; V: TRBV5-4; size: -; DNA: TGTGCCAGCAGCTCACCAAATTCGACAGCTAACTATGGCTACACCTTC; CDR3: CASSSPNSTANYGYTF
D: -; J: TRBJ2-5; V: TRBV7-8; size: -; DNA: TGTGCCAGCAGCTTAGGGGGGGATGAAGAGACCCAGTACTTC; CDR3: CASSLGGDEETQYF
D: TRBD2; J: TRBJ2-7; V: TRBV2; size: -; DNA: TGTGCCAGCAGTGAATCGGGGGGGGCGGACTACGAGCAGTACTTC; CDR3: CASSESGGADYEQYF
D: -; J: TRBJ1-1; V: TRBV21-1; size: -; DNA: TGTGCCAGCAGCACTTCGACAGGGGCGGGGACTGAAGCTTTCTTT; CDR3: CASSTSTGAGTEAFF
D: -; J: TRBJ2-5; V: TRBV18; size: -; DNA: TGTGCCAGCTCACTGGGGACTGTCCCGCAACAAGAGACCCAGTACTTC; CDR3: CASSLGTVPQQETQYF
D: TRBD2; J: TRBJ2-7; V: TRBV6-5; size: -; DNA: TGTGCCAGTAGCGGGGTCTACGAGCAGTACTTC; CDR3: CASSGVYEQYF
D: -; J: TRBJ1-5; V: TRBV6-1; size: -; DNA: TGTGCCAGCAGTGATGGCAGGTTTGGCAATCAGCCCCAGCATTTT; CDR3: CASSDGRFGNQPQHF
D: -; J: TRBJ1-2; V: TRBV27; size: -; DNA: TGTGCCAGCAGTTTAAAAGCAGGCTATGGCTACACCTTC; CDR3: CASSLKAGYGYTF
D: TRBD1; J: TRBJ1-2; V: TRBV4-1; size: -; DNA: TGCGCCAGCAGCCTCGGGACAGGGGGTGGCTACACCTTC; CDR3: CASSLGTGGGYTF
D: TRBD2; J: TRBJ2-1; V: TRBV2; size: -; DNA: TGTGCCAGCAGTGAACGAGGGAGGGACAATGAGCAGTTCTTC; CDR3: CASSERGRDNEQFF
D: TRBD1; J: TRBJ1-2; V: TRBV23-1; size: -; DNA: TGCGCCAGCAGTCAATCCTGGGACAGGGTAGACTATGGCTACACCTTC; CDR3: CASSQSWDRVDYGYTF
D: TRBD1; J: TRBJ2-5; V: TRBV10-2; size: -; DNA: TGCGCCAGCAGTGGACAGGGGCTACAAGAGACCCAGTACTTC; CDR3: CASSGQGLQETQYF
D: TRBD1; J: TRBJ1-5; V: TRBV9; size: -; DNA: TGTGCCAGCAGCGTGACAGGGCGCAATCAGCCCCAGCATTTT; CDR3: CASSVTGRNQPQHF
D: -; J: TRBJ1-1; V: TRBV11-2; size: -; DNA: TGTGCCAGCAGCTCCCCTGCGGTGAGGACTGAAGCTTTCTTT; CDR3: CASSSPAVRTEAFF
D: TRBD1; J: TRBJ1-2; V: TRBV19; size: once; DNA: TGTGCCAGTAGTATCCACGGACAGGGAAGATATGGCTACACCTTC; CDR3: CASSIHGQGRYGYTF
D: TRBD1; J: TRBJ1-1; V: TRBV19; size: -; DNA: TGTGCCAGCAGACAGGGGGCAGGTGAAGCTTTCTTT; CDR3: CASRQGAGEAFF
D: TRBD2; J: TRBJ2-2; V: TRBV28; size: -; DNA: TGTGCCAGCAGTTTACTGGGGAGGGACACCGGGGAGCTGTTTTTT; CDR3: CASSLLGRDTGELFF
D: -; J: TRBJ2-5; V: TRBV5-1; size: -; DNA: TGCGCCAGCAGCTTGGAGTCGGGGACCCAGTACTTC; CDR3: CASSLESGTQYF
D: -; J: TRBJ1-5; V: TRBV6-5; size: -; DNA: TGTGCCAGCAGGACCGGAGGGGAAAGACAGCCCCAGCATTTT; CDR3: CASRTGGERQPQHF
D: -; J: TRBJ2-7; V: TRBV28; size: once; DNA: TGTGCCAGCAGTTTAAATCATCCCTACGAGCAGTACTTC; CDR3: CASSLNHPYEQYF
D: -; J: TRBJ2-7; V: TRBV23-1; size: -; DNA: TGCGCCAGCAGTCAATCTGGCAGGGTTAGGGCCACCTACGAGCAGTACTTC; CDR3: CASSQSGRVRATYEQYF
D: -; J: TRBJ1-4; V: TRBV28; size: -; DNA: TGTGCCAGCAACGAACGAGGGAGAGGTGAAAAACTGTTTTTT; CDR3: CASNERGRGEKLFF